The 22 T cell receptor beta chains in this list originate from one sample, sequenced in a study of shared clonotypes between healthy human individuals. Some clones are missing from TCRdb's copy, which holds only in-frame ones; the method was immunoSEQ multiplex PCR. This sample has about half a million clones; 60% to 85% occur once, and the top ten carry 10% to 15%. The material sequenced was PBMCs. The source is a woman between 40 and 50 years old in good health. Some clones in this sample may be carry-over from other donors' samples.

V gene TRBV5-1 combines with J gene TRBJ1-5; 8 nucleotides line up with TRBD1. The CDR3 is made up of 19 amino acids. Germline loops: CDR1 SGHRS, CDR2 YFSETQ. V lost 4 bases to trimming and J lost 5 bases; unmatched junction nucleotides: 20. The CDR3 DNA follows: TGCGCCAGCAGCAAACTACCTGGGGGCAGCGGACAGGGACATCAGCCCCAGCATTTT. Protein sequence: CASSKLPGGSGQGHQPQHF.

The chain combines TRBV11-2 with TRBJ2-1; D might be TRBD1 or TRBD2, each matching 5 bases. The CDR3 length is 13 residues. The V end lost 3 bases, the J end lost 5 bases, and 8 bases lay between the germline ends. Germline assignment: CDR1 SGHAT and CDR2 FQNNGV. This CDR3 reads CASSFRGNNEQFF. CDR3 sequence (DNA): TGTGCCAGCAGCTTCCGGGGCAACAATGAGCAGTTCTTC.

The chain combines TRBV4-3 with TRBJ2-5, with 7 nucleotides matching TRBD2. Gene TRBJ2-7 matches the end of the DNA better, so the J call may be wrong. This CDR3 spans 15 amino acids. From germline, CDR1 is LGHNA and CDR2 YSLEER. The CDR3 loop is CASSQQAGWSYEQYF. DNA for the CDR3: TGCGCCAGCAGCCAACAAGCGGGATGGTCCTACGAGCAGTACTTC.

This clone was seen a single time. With a much larger clone just one base away, this may be a read error. V and J are TRBV5-6 and TRBJ2-1; 11 positions agree with TRBD2. The ends lost 5 bases at V and 3 bases at J; junction bases unmatched: 13. The CDR3 totals 18 residues. Germline values: CDR1 SGHDT, CDR2 YYEEEE. This CDR3 is CASRRSGRDYYFYNEQFF. In DNA, the CDR3 is TGTGCCAGCAGACGTAGCGGGAGGGATTACTATTTCTACAATGAGCAGTTCTTC.

V and J are TRBV19 and TRBJ2-7; either TRBD1 or TRBD2 may fit D (5 bases each). CDR1 LNHDA and CDR2 SQIVND come from the germline V gene (reference sequence). The CDR3 length is 14 residues. The V and J ends lost 4 bases and 1 base respectively, with 11 bases between them. The CDR3 loop is CASSTRGLSYEQYF. In nucleotides, the CDR3 is TGTGCCAGTAGTACCCGGGGCCTATCCTACGAGCAGTACTTC.

The chain has TRBV4-3 and TRBJ2-1; TRBD2 matches at 7 bases. J lost 4 bases, V lost 5 bases, and 5 bases had no gene match. CDR1 is LGHNA, CDR2 YSLEER, per germline. The CDR3 contains 14 residues. The CDR3 DNA reads as TGCGCCAGCAGCATACGCGGGAGTTACAATGAGCAGTTCTTC. Its translation is CASSIRGSYNEQFF.

The chain joins TRBV14 to TRBJ2-5, with 7 bases matching TRBD1. Per the germline V gene, CDR1 is SGHDN and CDR2 is FVKESK. Trimming took 2 bases from V and 5 from J; bases not matched to a gene: 8. The CDR3 has 15 amino acids. This CDR3 reads CASSQLKGASETQYF. DNA of the CDR3: TGTGCCAGCAGCCAACTGAAGGGGGCCTCGGAGACCCAGTACTTC.

V usage is TRBV5-1 and J usage is TRBJ2-1; a possible D gene is TRBD1 (6 bases). Deletions cut 2 bases from V and 9 bases from J, with 12 bases between. The V gene's germline CDR1 is SGHRS and CDR2 YFSETQ. This CDR3 comprises 13 residues. The CDR3 loop reads CASSLTQTGEQFF. DNA for the CDR3: TGCGCCAGCAGCTTAACTCAGACAGGTGAGCAGTTCTTC.

The chain couples TRBV6-5 to TRBJ2-1, with a weak D call TRBD2 (7 bases). CDR3 length: 15 residues. Germline V gives CDR1 MNHEY, CDR2 SVGAGI. The V end was cut by 6 bases, the J end by 3 bases, with 15 bases between. DNA for the CDR3: TGTGCCAGCAGGATTAGGGGGGACTACTACAATGAGCAGTTCTTC. Translating it yields CASRIRGDYYNEQFF.

V gene TRBV11-2 combines with J gene TRBJ2-7; 9 nucleotides line up with TRBD2. The CDR3 covers 15 residues. Germline CDR1 is SGHAT and CDR2 is FQNNGV. The V gene end was trimmed by 4 bases and the J gene end by 7 bases; junction bases not matched to a gene: 11. CDR3 sequence (DNA): TGTGCCAGCAGCTCCCTAGCGGGACCCGTGGGTGAGCAGTACTTC. This codes for CASSSLAGPVGEQYF. The whole variable domain, remainder taken from reference TRBV11-2 and TRBJ2-7, is EAGVAQSPRYKIIEKRQSVAFWCNPISGHATLYWYQQILGQGPKLLIQFQNNGVVDDSQLPKDRFSAERLKGVDSTLKIQPAKLEDSAVYLCASSSLAGPVGEQYFGPGTRLTVT.

The gene calls are TRBV11-3 and TRBJ2-7; D is unclear. Trimming shortened V by 3 bases and J by 4 bases, and 13 bases separated the two germline ends. From germline, CDR1 is SGHNT and CDR2 YENEEA. The CDR3 is 14 amino acids. The CDR3 loop reads CASSLGSLGYEQYF. Written as DNA, the CDR3 is TGTGCCAGCAGCTTGGGCAGTCTAGGGTACGAGCAGTACTTC.

This clone was counted a few times. This rearrangement joins TRBV7-2 to TRBJ1-1; D may be TRBD1 (5 bases). Germline V lookup: CDR1 SGHTA, CDR2 FQGNSA. The CDR3 sequence is 15 residues long. The ends were cut back, 10 bases at V and 1 base at J, with 19 bases in the middle. The CDR3 loop is CATNPRGAGNTEAFF. DNA of the CDR3: TGTGCCACCAACCCAAGAGGGGCAGGGAACACTGAAGCTTTCTTT.

The CDR3 region has the DNA TGCGCCAGCAGCTCGCTAGCGGGAGGGCCGGGTTACGAGCAGTACTTC. This translates into CASSSLAGGPGYEQYF. The gene calls are TRBV5-1 and TRBJ2-5; 12 nucleotides agree with TRBD2. The last part of the DNA fits TRBJ2-7 better; the J call may be wrong. The CDR3 spans 16 residues. Germline lookup yields CDR1 SGHRS and CDR2 YFSETQ.

The CDR3 protein is CASSLRGGSPGELFF. The CDR3 DNA reads TGTGCCAGCAGCTTAAGGGGCGGGAGCCCCGGGGAGCTGTTTTTT. The chain carries TRBV7-6 and TRBJ2-2; TRBD2 aligns across 7 bases. Germline values: CDR1 SGHVS, CDR2 FNYEAQ. The CDR3 runs 15 residues. V dropped 2 bases and J dropped 6; count of bases not matched to a gene: 6.

This sequence joins TRBV2 and TRBJ2-3; TRBD1 matches at 10 bases. Germline V lookup: CDR1 SNHLY, CDR2 FYNNEI. The junction had 6 bases not matched to a gene; V was cut back by 6 bases and J by 3 bases. The CDR3 loop spans 15 amino acids. The CDR3 DNA reads as TGTGCCAGCAGCGGACAGGGGGACGTTACAGATACGCAGTATTTT. Protein product: CASSGQGDVTDTQYF.

This clone was seen a few times. CDR3 amino acids: CASSYLSGRETQYF. Written as DNA, the CDR3 is TGTGCCAGCAGCTACCTTAGCGGGAGAGAGACCCAGTACTTC. The chain links TRBV27 to TRBJ2-5; the match to TRBD2 covers 9 bases. This CDR3 spans 14 amino acids. Trimming at V came to 6 bases and at J to 4 bases, leaving 6 bases not matched to a gene. Germline values: CDR1 MNHEY, CDR2 SMNVEV (reference sequence).

This clone was counted a single time. This chain connects TRBV5-1 to TRBJ1-3; TRBD1 aligns across 7 bases. The CDR3 runs to 16 residues. V gave up 0 bases and J gave up 7 bases; unmatched junction bases: 10. The germline CDR1 and CDR2 sequences are SGHRS and YFSETQ. The CDR3 sequence is CASSLAPGTVGNTIYF. The DNA of the CDR3 is TGCGCCAGCAGCTTGGCACCCGGGACAGTCGGGAACACCATATATTTT.

The V call is TRBV30, the J call TRBJ1-4; possible D gene TRBD1, 5 bases. The CDR3 has 14 amino acids. V was pared by 5 bases and J by 4 bases, with 14 bases between. Germline CDR1 is GTSNPN and CDR2 is SVGIG (reference sequence). The chain's CDR3 is CAWGKGGDNEKLFF. DNA of the CDR3: TGTGCCTGGGGGAAGGGAGGGGATAATGAAAAACTGTTTTTT.

In this sample, this clone turned up a few times. The chain couples TRBV19 to TRBJ2-2; 9 bases map to TRBD2. Germline V gene sequence: CDR1 LNHDA, CDR2 SQIVND (reference sequence). V gave up 5 bases and J gave up 5 bases; unmatched junction bases: 6. The CDR3 is 15 residues long. DNA of the CDR3: TGTGCCAGTAGTCTCTCTGCGGGAGGGACCGGGGAGCTGTTTTTT. Translated: CASSLSAGGTGELFF.

The rearrangement uses TRBV29-1 and TRBJ2-5; 12 bases fit TRBD2. This CDR3 region has 16 residues. V trimming: 6 bases; J trimming: 5 bases; junction bases outside the gene matches: 13. In germline, CDR1 is SQVTM, CDR2 ANQGSEA. CDR3 in DNA: TGCAGCGTGACTAGCGGGAGTTCCTTTCCGTTGGAGACCCAGTACTTC. Translating gives CSVTSGSSFPLETQYF. The whole variable domain, filled in from reference TRBV29-1 and TRBJ2-5, reads SAVISQKPSRDICQRGTSLTIQCQVDSQVTMMFWYRQQPGQSLTLIATANQGSEATYESGFVIDKFPISRPNLTFSTLTVSNMSPEDSSIYLCSVTSGSSFPLETQYFGPGTRLLVL.

This clone appeared a few times. The chain joins TRBV5-1 to TRBJ1-2; D remains ambiguous. V was cut by 1 base and J by 6 bases, with 7 bases left in between. The CDR3 spans 12 residues. Germline CDR1 reads SGHRS; CDR2 reads YFSETQ. CDR3 loop: CASSLYGDGYTF. CDR3 DNA sequence: TGCGCCAGCAGCTTGTACGGAGATGGCTACACCTTC.

The chain is built from TRBV28 and TRBJ1-2; TRBD1 might be the D (5 bases). Germline CDR1 is MDHEN and CDR2 is SYDVKM. The CDR3 is 12 amino acids. V was trimmed by 6 bases and J by 3 bases, leaving 8 bases between them. DNA for the CDR3: TGTGCCAGCAGGACAGTCGACTATGGCTACACCTTC. This encodes CASRTVDYGYTF.